This T cell receptor (beta chain) is from a study of blood T cell repertoires in COVID-19. In the original analysis: Estimates of nucleated cell counts were drawn from the amplification of reference gene primers. Profiling relied on immunoSEQ multiplex PCR, and the TCRdb table lists in-frame clones only, not all of them. That table furnishes V, J and clone size, whereas the DNA furnished D and trimming. Of about 80,000 clones detected, 91% appear once; the ten largest clones hold 1.5% to 2%. About this clone itself: One end of the junction is discordant with germline, which a read error may explain.

Germline assignment: CDR1 SNHLY and CDR2 FYNNEI. The CDR3 extends over 13 amino acids. Sequenced material: peripheral blood. The rearrangement joins TRBV2 to TRBJ1-1; a possible D gene is TRBD1 (5 bases). This sequence originates from a woman aged 50 to 60 in a cohort sampled during active COVID-19. The CDR3 DNA sequence: TGTGCCAGCAGTGCCTACAAGGGGACTGAAGTTTTCTTT. Translation: CASSAYKGTEVFF.